This T cell receptor beta chain emerged from a study of control samples from healthy donors and cancer patients. This CDR3 spans 14 amino acids. From germline, CDR1 is GTSNPN and CDR2 SVGIG (reference sequence). Trimming pared 4 bases from V and 7 bases from J, leaving 17 bases between. Repertoires were generated with immunoSEQ multiplex PCR, while TCRdb's copy carries only in-frame clones and drops some. The sample yields around 170,000 clones, roughly 89% seen once. The sequenced material came from blood. This receptor was taken from a woman in her forties or fifties in good health. The chain links TRBV30 to TRBJ1-5, with D perhaps matching TRBD1 (5 bases). CDR3 bases: TGTGCCTGGACTCGACCGGGACTTGGACAGCCCCAGCATTTT. It translates to CAWTRPGLGQPQHF.